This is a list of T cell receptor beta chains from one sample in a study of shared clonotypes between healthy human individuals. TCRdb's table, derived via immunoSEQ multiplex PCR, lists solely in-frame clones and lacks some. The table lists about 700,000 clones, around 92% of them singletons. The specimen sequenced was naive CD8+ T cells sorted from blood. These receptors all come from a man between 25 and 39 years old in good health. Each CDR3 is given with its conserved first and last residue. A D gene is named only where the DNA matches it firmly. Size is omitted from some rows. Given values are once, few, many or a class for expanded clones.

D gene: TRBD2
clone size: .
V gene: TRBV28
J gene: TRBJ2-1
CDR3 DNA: TGTGCCAGCAGTCGAAGACCGGGACTAGCGGATAACAATGAGCAGTTCTTC
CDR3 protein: CASSRRPGLADNNEQFF

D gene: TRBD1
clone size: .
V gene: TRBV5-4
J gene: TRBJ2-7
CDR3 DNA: TGTGCCAGCAGCTTGGAAGGGACAGTCTCCTACGAGCAGTACTTC
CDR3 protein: CASSLEGTVSYEQYF

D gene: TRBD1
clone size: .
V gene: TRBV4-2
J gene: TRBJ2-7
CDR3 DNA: TGTGCCAGCAGCCAAGCCCCGGGACAGGGTTACGAGCAGTACTTC
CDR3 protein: CASSQAPGQGYEQYF

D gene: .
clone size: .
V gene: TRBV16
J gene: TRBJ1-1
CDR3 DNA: TGTGCCAGCAGCCAATCGAATAGGGCGGACGCTTTCTTT
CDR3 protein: CASSQSNRADAFF

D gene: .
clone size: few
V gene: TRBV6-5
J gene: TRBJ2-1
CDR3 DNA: TGTGCCAGCAGTGTAGGGGACGGCTACAATGAGCAGTTCTTC
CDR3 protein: CASSVGDGYNEQFF

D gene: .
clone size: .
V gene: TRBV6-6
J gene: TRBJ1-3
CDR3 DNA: TGTGCCAGCAGCTCTAACACAGGGCCCAGAAACACCATATATTTT
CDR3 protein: CASSSNTGPRNTIYF

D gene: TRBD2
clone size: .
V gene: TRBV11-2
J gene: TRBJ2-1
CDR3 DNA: TGTGCCAGCAGCCCTCTAGCGGGGATATACAATGAGCAGTTCTTC
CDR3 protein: CASSPLAGIYNEQFF

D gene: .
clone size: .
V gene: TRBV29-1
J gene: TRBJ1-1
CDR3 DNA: TGCAGCGTTTTGTTAGGACAGTCGAACACTGAAGCTTTCTTT
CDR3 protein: CSVLLGQSNTEAFF

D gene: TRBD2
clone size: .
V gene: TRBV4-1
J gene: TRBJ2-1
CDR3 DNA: TGCGCCAGCAGCCCTGGCGGGGGAGGGGATTACAATGAGCAGTTCTTC
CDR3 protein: CASSPGGGGDYNEQFF

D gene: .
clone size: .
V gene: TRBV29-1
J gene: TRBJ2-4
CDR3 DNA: TGCAGCTGTTCGAGAGCAGGGGCCAAAAACATTCAGTACTTC
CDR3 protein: CSCSRAGAKNIQYF

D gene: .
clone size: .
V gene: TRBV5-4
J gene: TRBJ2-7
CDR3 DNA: TGTGCCAGCAGCACCCGTGGGGCCTCCTACGAGCAGTACTTC
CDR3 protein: CASSTRGASYEQYF

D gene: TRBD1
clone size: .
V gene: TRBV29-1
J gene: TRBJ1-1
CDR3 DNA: TGCAGCGTTGAAAGACAGGGCACTGAAGCTTTCTTT
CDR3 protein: CSVERQGTEAFF

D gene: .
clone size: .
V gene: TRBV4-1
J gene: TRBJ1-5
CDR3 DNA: TGCGCCAGCAGCCAAGAAAGGGTGCGGAATCAGCCCCAGCATTTT
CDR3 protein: CASSQERVRNQPQHF